This T cell receptor (beta chain) was obtained from a study of cytomegalovirus exposure and HLA in healthy donors. Whole-study results and caveats: In a later analysis, at a false discovery rate of 0.05, approximately 16,000 TCR beta sequences matched HLA alleles.

A multiplex PCR was run with 60 Vbeta primers and 13 Jbeta primers. TCRdb's table, derived via immunoSEQ multiplex PCR, lists solely in-frame clones and lacks some. The table lists about 150,000 clones, 84% of them singletons, with 4.5% to 5.5% in the top ten. This clone has a single count. Its antigen remains unidentified. The V gene lost 0 bases and the J gene lost 0 bases, with 7 bases spanning the gap. Germline-derived CDR1 and CDR2 are SGHDT and YYEEEE. This CDR3 has 15 residues. Sample: PBMCs. This receptor was taken from a girl aged 5-17 years in good health and CMV-seropositive. This sequence joins TRBV5-6 and TRBJ2-1; maybe TRBD1 (6 bases). CDR3 loop: CASSLEGGSYNEQFF. The CDR3 coding sequence is TGTGCCAGCAGCTTGGAAGGGGGCTCCTACAATGAGCAGTTCTTC. Filled out from reference TRBV5-6 and TRBJ2-1, the complete variable domain reads DAGVTQSPTHLIKTRGQQVTLRCSPKSGHDTVSWYQQALGQGPQFIFQYYEEEERQRGNFPDRFSGHQFPNYSSELNVNALLLGDSALYLCASSLEGGSYNEQFFGPGTRLTVL.